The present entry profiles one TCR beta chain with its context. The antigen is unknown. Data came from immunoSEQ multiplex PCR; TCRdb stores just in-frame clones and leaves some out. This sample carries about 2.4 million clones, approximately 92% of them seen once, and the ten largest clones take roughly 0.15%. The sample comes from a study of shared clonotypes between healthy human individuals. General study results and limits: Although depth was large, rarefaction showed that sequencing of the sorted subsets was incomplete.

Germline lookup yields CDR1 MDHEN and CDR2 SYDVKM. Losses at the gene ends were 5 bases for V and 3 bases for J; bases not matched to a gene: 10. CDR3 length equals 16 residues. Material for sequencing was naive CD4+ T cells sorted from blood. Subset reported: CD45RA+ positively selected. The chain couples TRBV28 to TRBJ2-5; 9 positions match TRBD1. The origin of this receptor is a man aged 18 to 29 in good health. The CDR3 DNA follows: TGTGCCAGCAGTGATCGACCGGGACAGGGTGAAGAGACCCAGTACTTC. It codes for CASSDRPGQGEETQYF.